The rows below give T cell receptor beta chains drawn from one sample of a study of shared clonotypes between healthy human individuals. Clones were sequenced by immunoSEQ multiplex PCR, and TCRdb holds only the in-frame ones, with some missing. The table has 330,000 or so clones, 73% seen once. The specimen sequenced was memory CD4+ T cells sorted from blood. The source of these receptors is a man younger than 40 in good health. CDR3s include the opening cysteine and the closing phenylalanine or tryptophan. A D gene is named only where the DNA matches it firmly. Some rows have no size entry. The others give once, few or many, or a class for an expanded clone.

J gene: TRBJ2-5; D gene: -; clone size: -; V gene: TRBV18; CDR3 DNA: TGTGCCAGCTCACCGGGGAGCCAAGAGACCCAGTACTTC; CDR3 protein: CASSPGSQETQYF
J gene: TRBJ2-3; D gene: -; clone size: -; V gene: TRBV18; CDR3 DNA: TGTGCCAGCTCACCAAGTCAGCAGGGCCTTACAGATACGCAGTATTTT; CDR3 protein: CASSPSQQGLTDTQYF
J gene: TRBJ1-2; D gene: TRBD1; clone size: -; V gene: TRBV28; CDR3 DNA: TGTGCCAGCCAGGACAGGCGGTATGGCTACACCTTC; CDR3 protein: CASQDRRYGYTF
J gene: TRBJ1-5; D gene: -; clone size: -; V gene: TRBV10-3; CDR3 DNA: TGTGCCATCAGTGAATCTCGCCAGGGGAGCAATCAGCCCCAGCATTTT; CDR3 protein: CAISESRQGSNQPQHF
J gene: TRBJ1-5; D gene: TRBD1; clone size: -; V gene: TRBV5-8; CDR3 DNA: TGTGCCAGCACCGCAGGGGGTGATAGCAATCAGCCCCAGCATTTT; CDR3 protein: CASTAGGDSNQPQHF
J gene: TRBJ2-7; D gene: -; clone size: many; V gene: TRBV28; CDR3 DNA: TGTGCCAGCAGTTTACTTTACGAGCAGTACTTC; CDR3 protein: CASSLLYEQYF
J gene: TRBJ2-3; D gene: -; clone size: few; V gene: TRBV5-1; CDR3 DNA: TGCGCCAGCAGCCTCCGGGCACGGGGTATCGGGACAGATACGCAGTATTTT; CDR3 protein: CASSLRARGIGTDTQYF
J gene: TRBJ2-2; D gene: -; clone size: -; V gene: TRBV11-3; CDR3 DNA: TGTGCCAGCAGCCGCTCCGGCGGGGTGAACACCGGGGAGCTGTTTTTT; CDR3 protein: CASSRSGGVNTGELFF
J gene: TRBJ2-1; D gene: -; clone size: -; V gene: TRBV2; CDR3 DNA: TGTGCCAGCAGCAAGGGAACAGGGAGGGGCGGCGAGCAGTTCTTC; CDR3 protein: CASSKGTGRGGEQFF
J gene: TRBJ2-1; D gene: -; clone size: -; V gene: TRBV19; CDR3 DNA: TGTGCCAGTAGTAGTCGAGGAGCCTTGGGGGGGCAGTTCTTC; CDR3 protein: CASSSRGALGGQFF
J gene: TRBJ2-7; D gene: -; clone size: few; V gene: TRBV5-6; CDR3 DNA: TGTGCCAGCACAACGGTAGGGGGTTACGAGCAGTACTTC; CDR3 protein: CASTTVGGYEQYF
J gene: TRBJ1-1; D gene: -; clone size: -; V gene: TRBV2; CDR3 DNA: TGTGCCAGCAGTGAAGTCCTTGCGGGGCAAGGGGAAGCTTTCTTT; CDR3 protein: CASSEVLAGQGEAFF
J gene: TRBJ2-5; D gene: -; clone size: once; V gene: TRBV15; CDR3 DNA: TGTGCCACCAGCAGAGATGGGGAGAGGGAAGAGACCCAGTACTTC; CDR3 protein: CATSRDGEREETQYF
J gene: TRBJ2-7; D gene: -; clone size: few; V gene: TRBV6-5; CDR3 DNA: TGTGCCAGCAGTTACTCACCCAGCTCCTACGAGCAGTACTTC; CDR3 protein: CASSYSPSSYEQYF
J gene: TRBJ1-1; D gene: -; clone size: -; V gene: TRBV5-6; CDR3 DNA: TGTGCCAGCAGCTTGGTGAAGGGCACTGAAGCTTTCTTT; CDR3 protein: CASSLVKGTEAFF
J gene: TRBJ2-1; D gene: TRBD2; clone size: many; V gene: TRBV28; CDR3 DNA: TGTGCCAGCAGCCCTAGCGGGAGCTCCTACAATGAGCAGTTCTTC; CDR3 protein: CASSPSGSSYNEQFF
J gene: TRBJ2-2; D gene: -; clone size: -; V gene: TRBV10-2; CDR3 DNA: TGCGCCAGCGGGGGGCACACGAACACCGGGGAGCTGTTTTTT; CDR3 protein: CASGGHTNTGELFF
J gene: TRBJ2-2; D gene: -; clone size: -; V gene: TRBV2; CDR3 DNA: TGTGCCAGCAGTGAAGCAAGGAGCAACACCGGGGAGCTGTTTTTT; CDR3 protein: CASSEARSNTGELFF
J gene: TRBJ1-4; D gene: -; clone size: few; V gene: TRBV28; CDR3 DNA: TGTGCCAGCAGATCCCCCGCCACCCCCGAGGGTAATGAAAAACTGTTTTTT; CDR3 protein: CASRSPATPEGNEKLFF
J gene: TRBJ2-7; D gene: TRBD1; clone size: -; V gene: TRBV19; CDR3 DNA: TGTGCCAGTAGTATTGGGGGACAGGGGCGGTTGTACGAGCAGTACTTC; CDR3 protein: CASSIGGQGRLYEQYF
J gene: TRBJ1-4; D gene: -; clone size: -; V gene: TRBV28; CDR3 DNA: TGTGCCAGCAGTTTTGGGGGCGGGGGTGAAAAACTGTTTTTT; CDR3 protein: CASSFGGGGEKLFF
J gene: TRBJ2-3; D gene: -; clone size: once; V gene: TRBV4-1; CDR3 DNA: TGCGCCAGCAGCCAAGAGGCGTGGGCCACAGATACGCAGTATTTT; CDR3 protein: CASSQEAWATDTQYF
J gene: TRBJ1-5; D gene: -; clone size: -; V gene: TRBV2; CDR3 DNA: TGTGCCAGCAAAGGAGGGGGAAGAGAACAGCCCCAGCATTTT; CDR3 protein: CASKGGGREQPQHF
J gene: TRBJ2-5; D gene: -; clone size: -; V gene: TRBV18; CDR3 DNA: TGTGCCAGCTCCCCAGGGGGGAGAGAGACCCAGTACTTC; CDR3 protein: CASSPGGRETQYF
J gene: TRBJ1-4; D gene: TRBD1; clone size: -; V gene: TRBV6-5; CDR3 DNA: TGTGCCAGCAGCCGGACAGGGGGGGAAAAACTGTTTTTT; CDR3 protein: CASSRTGGEKLFF
J gene: TRBJ2-1; D gene: -; clone size: -; V gene: TRBV10-3; CDR3 DNA: TGTGCCATCAGTGGCGGTAAACGGAGCTCCTACAATGAGCAGTTCTTC; CDR3 protein: CAISGGKRSSYNEQFF
J gene: TRBJ2-1; D gene: TRBD2; clone size: -; V gene: TRBV11-2; CDR3 DNA: TGTGCCAGCAGCCCGGTGGGTAACGGGAGGGCCTACAATGAGCAGTTCTTC; CDR3 protein: CASSPVGNGRAYNEQFF
J gene: TRBJ2-3; D gene: -; clone size: -; V gene: TRBV4-3; CDR3 DNA: TGCGCCAGCAGCCAGGGAGACTCAGATACGCAGTATTTT; CDR3 protein: CASSQGDSDTQYF
J gene: TRBJ2-3; D gene: -; clone size: -; V gene: TRBV15; CDR3 DNA: TGTGCCACCAGCAGAGATCGTGGAGGGGGCACAGATACGCAGTATTTT; CDR3 protein: CATSRDRGGGTDTQYF
J gene: TRBJ2-3; D gene: TRBD2; clone size: -; V gene: TRBV29-1; CDR3 DNA: TGCAGCGTTATAGGGACTAGCGGGAGCGGGGGTAGCACAGATACGCAGTATTTT; CDR3 protein: CSVIGTSGSGGSTDTQYF
J gene: TRBJ2-2; D gene: TRBD2; clone size: -; V gene: TRBV7-2; CDR3 DNA: TGTGCCAGCAGCGTTCGGGCGGGAGGACTAACCGGGGAGCTGTTTTTT; CDR3 protein: CASSVRAGGLTGELFF
J gene: TRBJ2-1; D gene: TRBD2; clone size: -; V gene: TRBV29-1; CDR3 DNA: TGCAGCGCCAAAAGCGGGAGCGGCAATGAGCAGTTCTTC; CDR3 protein: CSAKSGSGNEQFF
J gene: TRBJ2-1; D gene: TRBD2; clone size: once; V gene: TRBV15; CDR3 DNA: TGTGCCACCAGCACTGGTGGCGGGAGAGTCCGCGATGAGCAGTTCTTC; CDR3 protein: CATSTGGGRVRDEQFF
J gene: TRBJ2-7; D gene: -; clone size: -; V gene: TRBV5-4; CDR3 DNA: TGTGCCAGCAGCTTGCCTAGTGGGGGGCACTCCTACGAGCAGTACTTC; CDR3 protein: CASSLPSGGHSYEQYF
J gene: TRBJ1-4; D gene: -; clone size: once; V gene: TRBV5-1; CDR3 DNA: TGCGCCAGCAGGGTTTCCGAGGAATGGTTTTTT; CDR3 protein: CASRVSEEWFF
J gene: TRBJ2-3; D gene: TRBD2; clone size: -; V gene: TRBV7-8; CDR3 DNA: TGTGCCAGCAGCCTTAGCGGGAGTAAGGATACGCAGTATTTT; CDR3 protein: CASSLSGSKDTQYF
J gene: TRBJ2-1; D gene: -; clone size: -; V gene: TRBV5-1; CDR3 DNA: TGCGCCAGCAGCCCCGGAACCTACAATGAGCAGTTCTTC; CDR3 protein: CASSPGTYNEQFF
J gene: TRBJ2-3; D gene: TRBD2; clone size: -; V gene: TRBV10-3; CDR3 DNA: TGTGCCACCGGGACCGGGACTAGCATCCTAGATACGCAGTATTTT; CDR3 protein: CATGTGTSILDTQYF
J gene: TRBJ1-1; D gene: -; clone size: -; V gene: TRBV19; CDR3 DNA: TGTGCCAGTAGTATGGCGGCACACAGCGTCTACACTGAAGCTTTCTTT; CDR3 protein: CASSMAAHSVYTEAFF
J gene: TRBJ2-4; D gene: TRBD2; clone size: -; V gene: TRBV5-1; CDR3 DNA: TGCGCCAGCAGCTTGGCCCCTAGCGGGAGTGGGTACATTCAGTACTTC; CDR3 protein: CASSLAPSGSGYIQYF
J gene: TRBJ2-7; D gene: TRBD2; clone size: once; V gene: TRBV27; CDR3 DNA: TGTGCCAGCAGTTTCTCTCTAGCGGGAGTTCGGGAGCAGTACTTC; CDR3 protein: CASSFSLAGVREQYF
J gene: TRBJ1-4; D gene: TRBD1; clone size: -; V gene: TRBV27; CDR3 DNA: TGTGCCAGCAGTCCAACAGGGGGCTGGGCTAATGAAAAACTGTTTTTT; CDR3 protein: CASSPTGGWANEKLFF
J gene: TRBJ2-1; D gene: TRBD2; clone size: -; V gene: TRBV28; CDR3 DNA: TGTGCCAGCAGTCCGGGGGGACTAGCGGGAGACCATGAGCAGTTCTTC; CDR3 protein: CASSPGGLAGDHEQFF
J gene: TRBJ2-3; D gene: TRBD1; clone size: once; V gene: TRBV7-9; CDR3 DNA: TGTGCCAGCAACTTAATCGGTAGGGGGCGGAAGACAGATACGCAGTATTTT; CDR3 protein: CASNLIGRGRKTDTQYF
J gene: TRBJ2-3; D gene: TRBD2; clone size: -; V gene: TRBV29-1; CDR3 DNA: TGCAGCGTTGATTCCCGACTAGCGGGGGGGGCAGATACGCAGTATTTT; CDR3 protein: CSVDSRLAGGADTQYF
J gene: TRBJ2-1; D gene: -; clone size: -; V gene: TRBV11-3; CDR3 DNA: TGTGCCAGCAGCTTAGTCGCTGCTGAGCAGTTCTTC; CDR3 protein: CASSLVAAEQFF
J gene: TRBJ1-3; D gene: -; clone size: -; V gene: TRBV25-1; CDR3 DNA: TGTGCCAGCAGCCCGACAGGTGAATTTGGAAACACCATATATTTT; CDR3 protein: CASSPTGEFGNTIYF
J gene: TRBJ2-3; D gene: -; clone size: once; V gene: TRBV10-1; CDR3 DNA: TGCGCCAGCAGTGACGGGGGTAGCACAGATACGCAGTATTTT; CDR3 protein: CASSDGGSTDTQYF
J gene: TRBJ2-1; D gene: TRBD2; clone size: -; V gene: TRBV28; CDR3 DNA: TGTGCCAGCAGTCAAGACGGACTAGCACCCAATGAGCAGTTCTTC; CDR3 protein: CASSQDGLAPNEQFF
J gene: TRBJ2-4; D gene: -; clone size: -; V gene: TRBV5-5; CDR3 DNA: TGTGCCAGCAGCTTGACAGGGATCGGGAACCTAGCCAAAAACATTCAGTACTTC; CDR3 protein: CASSLTGIGNLAKNIQYF
J gene: TRBJ2-3; D gene: TRBD2; clone size: -; V gene: TRBV18; CDR3 DNA: TGTGCCAGCTCACCACCGGGGGGGAAAACTAGCACAGATACGCAGTATTTT; CDR3 protein: CASSPPGGKTSTDTQYF